Following are 7 T cell receptor beta chains from one sample sequenced in a study of identical twins. MiXCR, applied by TCRdb to the 5' RACE reads, yields one record per CDR3 protein. The sample has 250,000 to 300,000 distinct CDR3 sequences, about 8.3% seen once. This sample also belongs to another study, concerning yellow fever vaccine responses in identical twins.

The specimen was CD8+ T cells sorted from blood. The source is a young woman in good health.

This clonotype was counted ten times or more. The chain recombines TRBV14 with TRBJ1-1; maybe TRBD1 (5 bases). Germline loops: CDR1 SGHDN, CDR2 FVKESK. The ends were cut back, 4 bases at V and 5 bases at J, with 11 bases in the middle. The CDR3 loop spans 13 amino acids. The CDR3 loop reads CASSLGGATEAFF. The CDR3 coding sequence is TGTGCCAGCAGCCTTGGAGGGGCTACTGAAGCTTTCTTT.

This clonotype showed up many times. The chain combines TRBV11-2 with TRBJ2-5; D uncertain. Trimming pared 2 bases from V and 1 base from J, leaving 8 bases between. Per germline, CDR1 SGHAT and CDR2 FQNNGV. The CDR3 consists of 14 residues. This CDR3 reads CASSLQGLQETQYF. CDR3 nucleotides: TGTGCCAGCAGCTTACAAGGCCTCCAAGAGACCCAGTACTTC. Using reference TRBV11-2 and TRBJ2-5 for the parts outside the CDR3, the full variable domain is EAGVAQSPRYKIIEKRQSVAFWCNPISGHATLYWYQQILGQGPKLLIQFQNNGVVDDSQLPKDRFSAERLKGVDSTLKIQPAKLEDSAVYLCASSLQGLQETQYFGPGTRLLVL.

The chain couples TRBV28 to TRBJ2-1; D not certain. Germline assignment: CDR1 MDHEN and CDR2 SYDVKM. The CDR3 is 13 amino acids. V was trimmed by 2 bases and J by 3 bases, leaving 5 bases between them. The CDR3 region is CASSLQVYNEQFF. Written as DNA, the CDR3 is TGTGCCAGCAGTTTACAGGTCTACAATGAGCAGTTCTTC.

The sample holds many counts of this clonotype. The chain links TRBV4-1 to TRBJ2-2; 9 bases fit TRBD1. Germline assignment: CDR1 MGHRA and CDR2 YSYEKL. Trimming took 6 bases from V and 4 from J; bases not matched to a gene: 0. This CDR3 spans 13 amino acids. The CDR3 region is CASRGQGTGELFF. The CDR3 coding sequence is TGCGCCAGCAGGGGACAGGGCACCGGGGAGCTGTTTTTT.

This clonotype was seen a few times. This sequence joins TRBV9 and TRBJ2-3; 7 nucleotides agree with TRBD1. This CDR3 is 14 amino acids long. The V segment lost 5 bases and the J segment 4 bases; nucleotides outside the gene matches: 7. The germline V gene has CDR1 SGDLS and CDR2 YYNGEE. The CDR3 reads CASSWTGRPDTQYF. In DNA, the CDR3 is TGTGCCAGCAGTTGGACAGGACGTCCAGATACGCAGTATTTT.

This chain links TRBV20-1 with TRBJ2-7; D remains unclear. CDR3 length equals 16 residues. Germline lookup yields CDR1 DFQATT and CDR2 SNEGSKA (reference sequence). V lost 1 base to trimming and J lost 2 bases, with 18 bases between them. CDR3 loop: CSARGVGQIATYEQYF. CDR3 DNA sequence: TGCAGTGCTAGAGGTGTAGGGCAGATTGCTACCTACGAGCAGTACTTC.

V is TRBV18 and J is TRBJ2-3, with D possibly being TRBD2 (7 bases). This CDR3 spans 17 amino acids. Germline V gene sequence: CDR1 KGHSH, CDR2 LQKENI. Trimming pared 0 bases from V and 5 bases from J, leaving 18 bases between. CDR3 DNA sequence: TGTGCCAGCTCACCACCTTTAGGGGGGGTACACGGAGATACGCAGTATTTT. Its protein is CASSPPLGGVHGDTQYF.